This T cell receptor beta chain originates from a study of blood T cell repertoires in COVID-19. In the study's own analysis: Scientists estimated how many nucleated cells there were by amplifying reference gene primers. TCRdb's copy holds only in-frame clones and misses some; the assay was immunoSEQ multiplex PCR. That table furnishes V, J and clone size, whereas the DNA furnished D and trimming. The sample shows over 200,000 clones, over 70% of them seen only once. The V and J ends lost 5 bases and 4 bases respectively, with 20 bases between them. The CDR3 totals 16 residues. Germline CDR1 reads SGHNT; CDR2 reads YENEEA.

Sequenced material: PBMCs or T cells enriched from blood (not recorded which). This sequence originates from a woman aged 25 to 39 who had been exposed to COVID-19. The chain is built from TRBV11-3 and TRBJ2-5; D is unclear. Here the CDR3 reads CASSPYPSVGGETQYF. For the CDR3, the DNA is TGTGCCAGCAGCCCATACCCGAGCGTGGGTGGAGAGACCCAGTACTTC.